One and the same sample provided the 3 T cell receptor beta chains below, sequenced in a study of blood T cell repertoires in COVID-19. The repertoire was sequenced with immunoSEQ multiplex PCR; TCRdb's copy has only in-frame clones and lacks some. Of 70,000 or so clones detected, about 86% appear once; the ten largest clones hold approximately 15%. The sequenced material came from peripheral blood. Every receptor here comes from a man aged 35-49 years with COVID-19, enrolled during active disease.

This chain connects TRBV7-9 to TRBJ1-2; weak D call: TRBD1 (5 bases). CDR1 is SEHNR and CDR2 is FQNEAQ in the germline V gene (reference sequence). This CDR3 contains 17 residues. V dropped 6 bases and J dropped 0 bases, with 20 bases sitting between them. CDR3 sequence reads: CASRLPRGSSANYGYTF. The DNA for the CDR3 is TGTGCCAGCAGGTTACCCCGGGGGTCGTCAGCTAACTATGGCTACACCTTC.

The chain carries TRBV18 and TRBJ1-3; D ambiguous. Germline CDR1 KGHSH, CDR2 LQKENI. The CDR3 runs 17 residues. V shed 3 bases and J shed 0 bases, with 15 bases lying between them. The CDR3 loop reads CASSPFPKLLSGNTIYF. The CDR3 DNA sequence: TGTGCCAGCTCACCTTTCCCCAAACTGCTCTCTGGAAACACCATATATTTT.

The V gene is TRBV5-4, the J gene TRBJ2-3; TRBD1 aligns across 8 bases. Per the germline V gene, CDR1 is SGHNT and CDR2 is YYREEE (reference sequence). The trim removed 3 bases at V and 3 bases at J, leaving 3 bases unmatched. The CDR3 is made up of 14 amino acids. The CDR3 coding sequence is TGTGCCAGCAGCTCGGGACAGGCTACAGATACGCAGTATTTT. This translates into CASSSGQATDTQYF.